The 24 T cell receptor beta chains below were found in one sample sequenced in a study of T-cell reconstitution after alpha-beta-depleted transplantation in children. During its preparation, the TCRbeta library received unique molecular identifiers. Via MiXCR, TCRdb re-called the PCR reads, giving one row per CDR3 protein. The sample has over 400,000 distinct CDR3 sequences, 9.5% to 15% seen once; the top ten hold 5% to 6%. The specimen comprised PBMCs from the stem cell graft donor, sampled from the stem cell graft. Every receptor here comes from a human donor who donated a stem cell graft to a child with combined immunodeficiency.

This clonotype was recorded at least ten times. V gene TRBV12-3 or TRBV12-4 combines with J gene TRBJ2-1; either TRBD1 or TRBD2 may fit D (5 bases each). V lost 6 bases to trimming and J lost 2 bases, with 8 bases between them. CDR3 length equals 13 residues. CDR3: CASSRDPYNEQFF. DNA for the CDR3: TGTGCCAGCAGCCGGGACCCCTACAATGAGCAGTTCTTC.

The V gene is TRBV25-1, the J gene TRBJ2-4, with D perhaps matching TRBD2 (5 bases). CDR1 and CDR2 (germline): MGHDK, SYGVNS. Trimming stripped 2 bases from V and 1 base from J, with 9 bases between. This CDR3 is built from 15 residues. The CDR3 DNA reads TGTGCCAGCAGTGAAGGAGGCACGGCCAAAAACATTCAGTACTTC. The encoded protein is CASSEGGTAKNIQYF.

V gene TRBV27 combines with J gene TRBJ2-3, with 9 bases aligning to TRBD1. This CDR3 contains 15 residues. Germline V gene data show CDR1 as MNHEY and CDR2 as SMNVEV (reference sequence). With V trimmed by 6 bases and J by 1 base, 5 bases remained unmatched. The CDR3 nucleotides are TGTGCCAGCAGCGCACGGACAGGGGGCACAGATACGCAGTATTTT. Translating gives CASSARTGGTDTQYF.

A word on this clonotype: This CDR3 is missing its conserved last phenylalanine or tryptophan, likely due to a read error. V usage is TRBV4-3 and J usage is TRBJ2-3, with D perhaps assigned TRBD1 or TRBD2 (5 bases each). Trimming took off 5 bases at V and 0 bases at J, with 15 bases between the two ends. The CDR3 runs 16 residues. Per germline, CDR1 LGHNA and CDR2 YSLEER. This CDR3 is CASSMGPGPSTDTQYS. CDR3 bases: TGCGCCAGCAGCATGGGACCGGGACCAAGCACAGATACGCAGTATTCT.

This clonotype was counted a few times. V is TRBV20-1 and J is TRBJ2-7; D is tentatively TRBD1 or TRBD2 (5 bases each). The V gene lost 0 bases and the J gene lost 4 bases, with 22 bases spanning the gap. CDR1 DFQATT and CDR2 SNEGSKA come from the germline V gene (reference sequence). The CDR3 has 17 residues. Here the CDR3 reads CSARDFRPRGRFYEQYF. The DNA for the CDR3 is TGCAGTGCTAGAGATTTCCGTCCGAGGGGCCGTTTTTACGAGCAGTACTTC.

CDR3 in amino acids: CASSPSTSGSSYEQYF. The DNA of the CDR3 is TGTGCCAGCAGCCCCTCGACTAGCGGGAGCTCCTACGAGCAGTACTTC. The chain is built from TRBV7-2 and TRBJ2-7, with 12 bases matching TRBD2. V shed 5 bases and J 0 bases; nucleotides not matched to a gene: 5. Germline CDR1 and CDR2: SGHTA and FQGNSA. The CDR3 is 16 amino acids.

The J gene is TRBJ2-7, the V gene TRBV20-1; D is unclear. Germline V lookup: CDR1 DFQATT, CDR2 SNEGSKA (reference sequence). With 3 bases removed from V and 0 bases from J, the gap between germline ends came to 9 bases. The length of the CDR3 is 13 residues. CDR3 protein: CSASLAASYEQYF. CDR3 DNA: TGCAGTGCTAGTTTGGCAGCCTCCTACGAGCAGTACTTC.

The chain couples TRBV6-1 to TRBJ2-1; perhaps TRBD2 as D (6 bases). Trimming removed 5 bases from V and 8 bases from J, with 19 bases in between. The CDR3 contains 15 residues. Looked up from germline, CDR1 is MNHNS and CDR2 is SASEGT. CDR3 sequence (DNA): TGTGCCAGCAGTAAACTAGGAGGGGTGTTTGATGAGCAGTTCTTC. Translating gives CASSKLGGVFDEQFF.

This clonotype turned up a few times. CDR3 bases: TGTGCCAGCAGATTAAGCTCCGGGACAAGGGCCACCTACGAGCAGTACTTC. This codes for CASRLSSGTRATYEQYF. This chain connects TRBV11-2 to TRBJ2-7; a possible D gene is TRBD1 (6 bases). Trimming removed 6 bases at V and 2 bases at J, with 23 bases between. The CDR3 length is 17 residues. The germline gives CDR1 SGHAT, CDR2 FQNNGV.

This clonotype was found many times. The V call is TRBV12-3 or TRBV12-4, the J call TRBJ1-6, with 11 bases lining up with TRBD1. The CDR3 is 15 residues long. V was clipped by 6 bases and J by 5 bases; unmatched bases: 3. The CDR3 DNA reads TGTGCCAGCAGCTTGGGACAGGGGGATAATTCACCCCTCCACTTT. Translating it yields CASSLGQGDNSPLHF.

This clonotype was seen at least ten times. V usage is TRBV12-3 or TRBV12-4 and J usage is TRBJ2-1; D remains ambiguous. Between the trimmed V and J ends, which lost 5 bases and 0 bases, there was a span of 14 bases. This CDR3 has 16 amino acids. The CDR3 loop is CASSAQVLSSYNEQFF. The CDR3 DNA follows: TGTGCCAGCAGTGCTCAGGTACTGAGCTCCTACAATGAGCAGTTCTTC.

This clonotype was picked up many times. V gene TRBV6-4 combines with J gene TRBJ2-1; D may be TRBD1 (6 bases). CDR1 MRHNA and CDR2 SNTAGT come from the germline V gene. V was clipped by 1 base and J by 9 bases, with 7 bases between them. The CDR3 runs 12 residues. CDR3 protein: CASSDFRGEQFF. The CDR3 DNA reads TGTGCCAGCAGTGACTTCAGGGGTGAGCAGTTCTTC.

The rearrangement links TRBV21-1 to TRBJ2-7; TRBD1 is the table's D call, not checked against the DNA. TRBV21-1 is flagged as a pseudogene. This CDR3 region has 16 residues. The CDR3: CASNSRRTRGVYEQYF. The CDR3 nucleotides are TGTGCCAGCAACTCAAGGCGCACCCGAGGGGTCTACGAGCAGTACTTC.

This clonotype was found a few times. This chain connects TRBV28 to TRBJ2-5; D possibly corresponds to TRBD1 (6 bases). V was clipped by 5 bases and J by 2 bases, with 12 bases between them. CDR1 is MDHEN, CDR2 SYDVKM, per germline. The CDR3 length is 14 residues. CDR3 DNA: TGTGCCAGCAGTCCCCAACAGGGACAAGAGACCCAGTACTTC. As protein: CASSPQQGQETQYF.

The sample holds many counts of this clonotype. The rearrangement joins TRBV15 to TRBJ1-5; D might be TRBD1 (5 bases). Trimming stripped 3 bases from V and 1 base from J, with 10 bases between. The CDR3 runs 15 residues. Per germline, CDR1 LNHNV and CDR2 YYDKDF (reference sequence). CDR3 nucleotides: TGTGCCACCAGCAGGGAAGCAGGGAGCAATCAGCCCCAGCATTTT. Encoded protein: CATSREAGSNQPQHF.

The rearrangement joins TRBV7-8 to TRBJ2-7; unclear D gene. Trimming removed 5 bases from V and 3 bases from J, with 20 bases in between. Germline CDR1 SGHVS, CDR2 FQNEAQ. This CDR3 spans 16 amino acids. This CDR3 is CASSLNLGKTYYEQYF. Here the CDR3 DNA reads TGTGCCAGCAGCCTCAACCTGGGGAAGACCTACTACGAGCAGTACTTC.

This clonotype was seen only once. A much larger clone lies one base from this, so it may be a read error. CDR3 sequence reads: CCARDVGSRGVRNEQFF. The CDR3 nucleotides are TGCTGTGCTAGAGATGTAGGTTCGCGGGGCGTTCGCAATGAGCAGTTCTTC. The V and J genes are TRBV20-1 and TRBJ2-1; TRBD2 might be the D (6 bases). The CDR3 is made up of 17 amino acids. The germline CDR1 and CDR2 sequences are DFQATT and SNEGSKA (reference sequence).

This sequence joins TRBV11-2 and TRBJ2-2; D could derive from TRBD1 or TRBD2 (5 bases each). CDR1 SGHAT and CDR2 FQNNGV come from the germline V gene. V was pared by 6 bases and J by 4 bases, with 15 bases between. The CDR3 has 15 residues. The CDR3 nucleotides are TGTGCCAGCAGGGTGCCCCGGGACCTCACCGGGGAGCTGTTTTTT. Protein product: CASRVPRDLTGELFF. The variable domain in full, with the rest retrieved from reference TRBV11-2 and TRBJ2-2, is EAGVAQSPRYKIIEKRQSVAFWCNPISGHATLYWYQQILGQGPKLLIQFQNNGVVDDSQLPKDRFSAERLKGVDSTLKIQPAKLEDSAVYLCASRVPRDLTGELFFGEGSRLTVL.

The V call is TRBV11-2, the J call TRBJ2-1, with TRBD2 matching 9 bases. The germline V gene encodes CDR1 SGHAT and CDR2 FQNNGV. The J segment lost 9 bases and the V segment lost 5 bases, leaving 20 bases of the junction unmatched. This CDR3 is built from 18 residues. The CDR3 DNA reads as TGTGCCAGCAGCGAAAGGCCGGGACAACCCCGCGGGGGGGGTGAGCAGTTCTTC. This codes for CASSERPGQPRGGGEQFF.

This clonotype was counted ten times or more. J is TRBJ2-1 and V is TRBV5-1, with D possibly being TRBD1 or TRBD2 (6 bases each). This CDR3 is built from 14 residues. CDR1 is SGHRS, CDR2 YFSETQ, per germline. V lost 0 bases, J lost 8 bases, and 12 bases lay in between. The CDR3: CASSLEGDWDEQFF. DNA for the CDR3: TGCGCCAGCAGCTTGGAGGGGGACTGGGATGAGCAGTTCTTC.

This clonotype was seen only a few times. The J gene is TRBJ2-1, the V gene TRBV21-1; the table's D call, TRBD1, was not checked against the DNA. TRBV21-1 is assigned pseudogene status. The CDR3 length is 15 residues. In DNA, the CDR3 is TGTGCCAGCAGCAAAGTCAGCAGGGCCTACAATGAGCAGTTCTTC. Protein: CASSKVSRAYNEQFF.

This clonotype was counted many times. The rearrangement uses TRBV12-3 or TRBV12-4 and TRBJ1-5; 7 nucleotides match TRBD1. CDR3 length: 15 residues. J was trimmed by 7 bases and V by 3 bases; bases with no gene match: 9. The CDR3 sequence: CASSLGDREHQPQHF. As DNA, the CDR3 is TGTGCCAGCAGTTTGGGAGACAGGGAGCACCAGCCCCAGCATTTT.

This clonotype was seen repeatedly, ten times or more. The chain has TRBV20-1 and TRBJ2-1, with TRBD2 matching over 14 bases. The CDR3 length is 20 residues. After removal of 1 base from V and 5 bases from J, the junction contained 16 bases not matched to a gene. Germline V lookup: CDR1 DFQATT, CDR2 SNEGSKA (reference sequence). DNA of the CDR3: TGCAGTGCTAGAGGGCCGGCCGGGACTAGCGGGAGATGGCCTGACAATGAGCAGTTCTTC. Its translation is CSARGPAGTSGRWPDNEQFF.

This clonotype appeared many times. The rearrangement links TRBV10-2 to TRBJ2-2; 8 bases map to TRBD2. The CDR3 runs 14 residues. V shed 3 bases and J 7 bases; nucleotides not matched to a gene: 4. The germline gives CDR1 WSHSY, CDR2 SAAADI. CDR3 DNA sequence: TGCGCCAGCAGTGATAGCGGGGAAGGCGGGGAGCTGTTTTTT. This gives the protein CASSDSGEGGELFF.